One sample yielded the 13 T cell receptor beta chains listed below, sequenced in a study of blood T cell repertoires in COVID-19. Repertoires were generated with immunoSEQ multiplex PCR, while TCRdb's copy carries only in-frame clones and drops some. The sample lists 200,000 to 250,000 clones, about four fifths occurring once. The material sequenced was PBMCs or T cells enriched from blood (not recorded which). The source is a woman aged 50 to 60 who had been exposed to COVID-19.

The chain employs TRBV6-2 or TRBV6-3 and TRBJ2-1, with D maybe TRBD2 (5 bases). Germline loops: CDR1 MNHEY, CDR2 SVGEGT. V was pared by 4 bases and J by 6 bases, with 13 bases between. This CDR3 region has 14 residues. The CDR3 nucleotides are TGTGCCAGCAGTTTTAGAGGACTCACCAATGAGCAGTTCTTC. It specifies CASSFRGLTNEQFF.

This clone was counted a single time. The chain combines TRBV5-8 with TRBJ2-7; 10 nucleotides align to TRBD1. CDR1 is SGHTS and CDR2 is YDEGEE in the germline V gene. The CDR3 has 15 amino acids. V lost 5 bases to trimming and J lost 2 bases; unmatched junction nucleotides: 7. For the CDR3, the DNA is TGTGCCAGCAGGGGACGACAGGGGGCCGCCTACGAGCAGTACTTC. As protein: CASRGRQGAAYEQYF.

The chain is built from TRBV7-2 and TRBJ2-7; 8 bases agree with TRBD1. Germline V gene lookup returns CDR1 SGHTA and CDR2 FQGNSA. This CDR3 is 15 amino acids long. V was pared by 2 bases and J by 4 bases, with 7 bases of the junction left unmatched. The CDR3 DNA is TGTGCCAGCAGCTTATCCTCGGACAGGGTGTACGAGCAGTACTTC. This codes for CASSLSSDRVYEQYF.

The chain carries TRBV20-1 and TRBJ2-5, with a weak D call TRBD1 (6 bases). Per the germline V gene, CDR1 is DFQATT and CDR2 is SNEGSKA (reference sequence). Trimming took 3 bases from V and 5 from J, leaving 10 bases between them. This CDR3 region has 12 residues. CDR3 DNA: TGCAGTGCTAGTTACAGGGAGGAGACCCAGTACTTC. This translates into CSASYREETQYF.

The chain joins TRBV5-1 to TRBJ1-1, with no clear D. V dropped 2 bases and J dropped 1 base, with 9 bases sitting between them. CDR1 SGHRS and CDR2 YFSETQ come from the germline V gene. The CDR3 length is 14 residues. CDR3 nucleotide sequence: TGCGCCAGCAGCTTCGGGGAAGGGAACACTGAAGCTTTCTTT. Translating it yields CASSFGEGNTEAFF.

The DNA for the CDR3 is TGTGCCAGCAGACCGACAGGGCGGAATGAAAAACTGTTTTTT. Residues: CASRPTGRNEKLFF. The chain uses TRBV5-6 and TRBJ1-4, with 7 bases identical to TRBD1. The V segment lost 5 bases and the J segment 5 bases; nucleotides outside the gene matches: 6. The CDR3 extends over 14 amino acids. In germline, CDR1 is SGHDT, CDR2 YYEEEE.

J is TRBJ1-1 and V is TRBV18, with 7 positions matching TRBD1. Per the germline V gene, CDR1 is KGHSH and CDR2 is LQKENI. The V and J ends lost 7 bases and 1 base, in that order; junction bases with no gene match: 3. The CDR3 contains 13 residues. In DNA form, the CDR3 reads TGTGCCAGCTTAGGACAGGAGAACACTGAAGCTTTCTTT. Translated: CASLGQENTEAFF. Using reference TRBV18 and TRBJ1-1 for the parts outside the CDR3, the full variable domain is NAGVMQNPRHLVRRRGQEARLRCSPMKGHSHVYWYRQLPEEGLKFMVYLQKENIIDESGMPKERFSAEFPKEGPSILRIQQVVRGDSAAYFCASLGQENTEAFFGQGTRLTVV.

J is TRBJ2-1 and V is TRBV4-1, with D unclear. The V gene lost 5 bases and the J gene lost 6 bases, with 17 bases spanning the gap. The CDR3 loop spans 15 amino acids. Germline lookup yields CDR1 MGHRA and CDR2 YSYEKL. CDR3 bases: TGCGCCAGCAGCTTTGACCGGAGTCCTCTCAATGAGCAGTTCTTC. Amino acid sequence: CASSFDRSPLNEQFF.

The chain combines TRBV18 with TRBJ1-1, with 7 bases that match TRBD1. Trimming at V came to 1 base and at J to 1 base, leaving 6 bases not matched to a gene. Germline lookup yields CDR1 KGHSH and CDR2 LQKENI. The CDR3 runs 16 residues. Here the CDR3 reads CASSPQGAGANTEAFF. The CDR3, as DNA: TGTGCCAGCTCACCACAGGGGGCTGGAGCGAACACTGAAGCTTTCTTT.

The rearrangement uses TRBV7-8 and TRBJ2-5, with D perhaps matching TRBD2 (7 bases). Trimming removed 5 bases from V and 5 bases from J, with 12 bases in between. CDR1 is SGHVS and CDR2 is FQNEAQ in the germline V gene. The CDR3 consists of 13 residues. This chain's CDR3 is CASSRGGVETQYF. CDR3 DNA sequence: TGTGCCAGCAGCCGAGGGGGGGTGGAGACCCAGTACTTC.

The rearrangement links TRBV7-8 to TRBJ1-1; 7 bases are a match to TRBD1. The CDR3 contains 14 residues. Germline V lookup: CDR1 SGHVS, CDR2 FQNEAQ. The trim removed 3 bases at V and 2 bases at J, leaving 3 bases unmatched. CDR3 region: CASSFTGDNTEAFF. CDR3 sequence (DNA): TGTGCCAGCAGCTTCACAGGGGACAACACTGAAGCTTTCTTT.

This sequence joins TRBV27 and TRBJ1-3; the D is unclear. Germline assignment: CDR1 MNHEY and CDR2 SMNVEV (reference sequence). The CDR3 consists of 14 residues. V gave up 3 bases and J gave up 1 base, with 7 bases separating them. The CDR3 here is CASSFSGSGNTIYF. Written as DNA, the CDR3 is TGTGCCAGCAGTTTTTCGGGGTCTGGAAACACCATATATTTT.

This sequence joins TRBV6-5 and TRBJ1-2, with 7 nucleotides matching TRBD1. J lost 4 bases, V lost 6 bases, and 5 bases had no gene match. CDR3 length equals 13 residues. The germline CDR1 and CDR2 sequences are MNHEY and SVGAGI. The CDR3 sequence is CASSLGDSYGYTF. CDR3 sequence (DNA): TGTGCCAGCAGCCTAGGGGACAGCTATGGCTACACCTTC.